This T cell receptor (beta chain) was retrieved from a study of cytomegalovirus exposure and HLA in healthy donors. V gave up 2 bases and J gave up 6 bases; unmatched junction bases: 10. Germline CDR1 reads SGHNT; CDR2 reads YYREEE (reference sequence). This CDR3 has 15 amino acids. Only in-frame clones appear in the TCRdb table, and some are missing; sequencing was by immunoSEQ multiplex PCR. The sample has about 130,000 clones, roughly nine tenths seen once. The J gene is TRBJ2-7, the V gene TRBV5-4; the match to TRBD1 covers 8 bases. This TCR derives from a young woman in good health and CMV-seropositive. The sample consisted of PBMCs. The CDR3 protein is CASSLGQGQRSEQYF. The CDR3 DNA follows: TGTGCCAGCAGCTTAGGACAGGGCCAAAGGTCCGAGCAGTACTTC. Drawing the rest from reference TRBV5-4 and TRBJ2-7, the complete variable domain is ETGVTQSPTHLIKTRGQQVTLRCSSQSGHNTVSWYQQALGQGPQFIFQYYREEENGRGNFPPRFSGLQFPNYSSELNVNALELDDSALYLCASSLGQGQRSEQYFGPGTRLTVT.